The 21 T cell receptor beta chains listed next were all sequenced from one sample in a study of Ad26.COV2.S vaccination and SARS-CoV-2 variants. The treatment here: about 20 received Ad26.COV2.S at low or high dose, single or two shots; a few received placebo; per-sample allocation not given. Collection of samples fell on day 63 after the first vaccine or placebo injection. Profiling relied on immunoSEQ multiplex PCR, and the TCRdb table lists in-frame clones only, not all of them. The table records under 250,000 clones, 70% to 90% of them present only once. The sequencing used peripheral blood, collected in a trial of Ad26.COV2.S vaccine versus placebo. All receptors derive from a person between 18 and 59 years old who received the Ad26.COV2.S COVID-19 vaccine or a placebo.

The chain joins TRBV5-1 to TRBJ2-7; 8 bases are shared with TRBD2. Trimming removed 4 bases from V and 7 bases from J; junction bases left unmatched: 10. Germline loops: CDR1 SGHRS, CDR2 YFSETQ. The CDR3 extends over 14 amino acids. CDR3 loop: CASSITAGAREQYV. CDR3 nucleotide sequence: TGCGCCAGCAGCATCACAGCGGGAGCAAGGGAGCAGTACGTC.

This clone was observed once. The chain recombines TRBV21-1 with TRBJ1-3; the tabulated D call, TRBD1, remains unverified against the DNA. TRBV21-1 counts as a pseudogene. The CDR3 length is 15 residues. This CDR3 is CAFSIRENSGNTIYF. The CDR3, as DNA: TGTGCTTTTTCTATCAGGGAAAACTCTGGAAACACCATATATTTT.

The genes are TRBV5-6 and TRBJ1-2; D remains unclear. Germline V gives CDR1 SGHDT, CDR2 YYEEEE. The V end lost 4 bases, the J end lost 8 bases, and 21 bases lay between the germline ends. The length of the CDR3 is 15 residues. The CDR3 DNA sequence: TGTGCCAGCAGCCCAACAACAGATCTCAGCGGCGGCTACACCTTC. It translates to CASSPTTDLSGGYTF.

This clone showed up many times. Different DNA sequences within this sample yield the same CDR3. Written as DNA, the CDR3 is TGCGCCAGCAGCCAAGATCGCGGAAGCACAGATACGCAGTATTTT. Encoded protein: CASSQDRGSTDTQYF. The chain links TRBV4-3 to TRBJ2-3; D call uncertain. The length of the CDR3 is 15 residues. V gave up 0 bases and J gave up 0 bases, with 7 bases separating them. Germline assignment: CDR1 LGHNA and CDR2 YSLEER.

V and J are TRBV4-3 and TRBJ1-2; no firm D call. Trimming pared 4 bases from V and 2 bases from J, leaving 8 bases between. CDR1 is LGHNA and CDR2 is YSLEER in the germline V gene. This CDR3 region has 13 residues. The CDR3 loop is CASSPDGNYGYTF. CDR3 bases: TGCGCCAGCAGCCCGGACGGGAACTATGGCTACACCTTC.

About this clone: The sample carries other DNA sequences with the same CDR3. This chain joins TRBV6-5 and TRBJ1-2; weak D call: TRBD1 (6 bases). Germline V gene sequence: CDR1 MNHEY, CDR2 SVGAGI. The CDR3 has 13 residues. V was cut by 5 bases and J by 2 bases, with 9 bases left in between. The CDR3 here is CASSPDRNYGYTF. In DNA, the CDR3 is TGTGCCAGCAGTCCCGACAGGAACTATGGCTACACCTTC.

V is TRBV13 and J is TRBJ1-1, with a possible D match to TRBD1 (5 bases). CDR1 PRHDT and CDR2 FYEKMQ come from the germline V gene (reference sequence). The CDR3 spans 14 residues. Trimming stripped 1 base from V and 5 bases from J, with 11 bases between. CDR3 amino acids: CASSLEGRGTEAFF. The CDR3 region has the DNA TGTGCCAGCAGCTTAGAGGGGAGAGGGACTGAAGCTTTCTTT.

The CDR3 reads CAWGQGLNTEAFF. Written as DNA, the CDR3 is TGTGCCTGGGGACAGGGCCTAAACACTGAAGCTTTCTTT. This chain joins TRBV30 and TRBJ1-1; TRBD1 agrees at 8 bases. Germline trimming cut 5 bases from V and 2 bases from J; bases unmatched to any gene: 4. The germline V gene has CDR1 GTSNPN and CDR2 SVGIG (reference sequence). The length of the CDR3 is 13 residues.

This CDR3 is CASSPSRGGDTQYF. CDR3 DNA: TGCGCCAGCAGCCCTTCGAGGGGGGGAGATACGCAGTATTTT. V and J are TRBV5-1 and TRBJ2-3; possibly TRBD2 for D (7 bases). The CDR3 spans 14 residues. Germline values: CDR1 SGHRS, CDR2 YFSETQ. V dropped 4 bases and J dropped 5 bases, with 14 bases sitting between them.

The chain has TRBV7-9 and TRBJ2-3; 14 bases align to TRBD2. Per the germline V gene, CDR1 is SEHNR and CDR2 is FQNEAQ (reference sequence). The CDR3 runs to 18 residues. V dropped 5 bases and J dropped 2; count of bases not matched to a gene: 9. In nucleotides, the CDR3 is TGTGCCAGCAGCCCCACCCGGACTAGCGGGGGGTCCACAGATACGCAGTATTTT. Amino acids: CASSPTRTSGGSTDTQYF.

J is TRBJ2-1 and V is TRBV18; TRBD2 aligns across 9 bases. Unmatched junction bases numbered 6, after V lost 3 bases and J lost 0 bases. Per the germline V gene, CDR1 is KGHSH and CDR2 is LQKENI. This CDR3 region has 17 residues. The CDR3 reads CASSPLSGRSSYNEQFF. In DNA, the CDR3 is TGTGCCAGCTCACCCTTGAGCGGGAGGAGCTCCTACAATGAGCAGTTCTTC.

CDR3 protein: CAWSMTGNLQETQYF. Written as DNA, the CDR3 is TGTGCCTGGAGTATGACAGGAAACCTTCAAGAGACCCAGTACTTC. The J gene is TRBJ2-5, the V gene TRBV30; possible D gene TRBD1, 6 bases. The CDR3 has 15 residues. Germline V lookup: CDR1 GTSNPN, CDR2 SVGIG (reference sequence). V gave up 2 bases and J gave up 2 bases, with 15 bases separating them.

The chain combines TRBV6-5 with TRBJ1-1; weak D call: TRBD1 (5 bases). CDR1 MNHEY and CDR2 SVGAGI come from the germline V gene. This CDR3 comprises 13 residues. Trimming took off 10 bases at V and 0 bases at J, with 12 bases between the two ends. The chain's CDR3 is CATGDVLNTEAFF. As DNA, the CDR3 is TGTGCCACCGGGGACGTACTGAACACTGAAGCTTTCTTT.

The chain uses TRBV5-1 and TRBJ1-2; D is possibly TRBD1 (6 bases). Germline assignment: CDR1 SGHRS and CDR2 YFSETQ. The germline V and J ends were trimmed by 4 bases and 4 bases, with 23 bases remaining between them. The length of the CDR3 is 17 residues. The CDR3 DNA follows: TGCGCCAGCAGCCCGGCTGGGTACAGGGCTCGGTCCTATGGCTACACCTTC. Protein sequence: CASSPAGYRARSYGYTF.

CDR3 DNA sequence: TGTGCCAGCTCACCCCGGGACAGGGGCGAGCAGTACTTC. It codes for CASSPRDRGEQYF. This chain connects TRBV18 to TRBJ2-7, with 10 bases matching TRBD1. Germline V gene lookup returns CDR1 KGHSH and CDR2 LQKENI. There are 13 residues in the CDR3. Trimming at V came to 3 bases and at J to 6 bases, leaving 2 bases not matched to a gene.

This clone occurred once. The chain recombines TRBV5-1 with TRBJ2-7; D remains unclear. The CDR3 is 11 amino acids. Trimming pared 5 bases from V and 3 bases from J, leaving 6 bases between. The germline CDR1 and CDR2 sequences are SGHRS and YFSETQ. CDR3: CASRENYEQYF. CDR3 nucleotide sequence: TGCGCCAGCAGAGAGAACTACGAGCAGTACTTC.

V usage is TRBV7-2 and J usage is TRBJ2-5, with a possible D match to TRBD2 (6 bases). Trimming stripped 3 bases from V and 5 bases from J, with 10 bases between. Germline CDR1 SGHTA, CDR2 FQGNSA. The CDR3 sequence is 13 residues long. CDR3 DNA sequence: TGTGCCAGCAGCTTGGGGGAGGCGGAGACCCAGTACTTC. It specifies CASSLGEAETQYF.

The rearrangement links TRBV6-4 to TRBJ2-3; D perhaps matches TRBD2 (5 bases). This CDR3 is 15 amino acids long. CDR1 and CDR2 (germline): MRHNA, SNTAGT. V shed 0 bases and J shed 4 bases, with 11 bases lying between them. Here the CDR3 reads CASSDSGLAADTQYF. The DNA of the CDR3 is TGTGCCAGCAGTGACTCAGGCCTAGCCGCAGATACGCAGTATTTT.

This clone was observed a handful of times. The V gene is TRBV7-2, the J gene TRBJ1-6; D call uncertain. Trimming left V 0 bases short and J 4 bases short, with 1 base between. The V gene's germline CDR1 is SGHTA and CDR2 FQGNSA. The CDR3 is made up of 13 amino acids. The CDR3 DNA sequence: TGTGCCAGCAGCTTAGCTTATAATTCACCCCTCCACTTT. Residues: CASSLAYNSPLHF.

This sequence joins TRBV6-4 and TRBJ2-1; D gene uncertain. The CDR3 extends over 14 amino acids. V lost 6 bases and J 0 bases, leaving 9 bases between the germline ends. Looked up from germline, CDR1 is MRHNA and CDR2 is SNTAGT. DNA for the CDR3: TGTGCCAGCAGGCCCGATAGCTCCTACAATGAGCAGTTCTTC. Translation: CASRPDSSYNEQFF.

The J gene is TRBJ2-1, the V gene TRBV4-2; TRBD2 aligns across 14 bases. Germline loops: CDR1 LGHNA, CDR2 YNFKEQ. V was clipped by 0 bases and J by 7 bases; unmatched bases: 2. The CDR3 contains 16 residues. CDR3 sequence (DNA): TGTGCCAGCAGCCAAGATCGGACTAGCGGGGGGAATGAGCAGTTCTTC. Translation: CASSQDRTSGGNEQFF.